This T cell receptor beta chain was sequenced in a study of blood T cells in healthy people across ages. Next came a second PCR, run for about 6 to 11 cycles, which used a sample-barcoded 5' primer along with a J-beta primer mix. Every sample gave at least 2.5 million paired-end reads containing CDR3. TCRdb re-derived calls from the 5' RACE reads in MiXCR, one entry per CDR3 protein. This table has about 1.7 million distinct CDR3 sequences, approximately 30% appearing once. The V gene lost 1 base and the J gene lost 4 bases, with 17 bases spanning the gap. Germline CDR1 reads DFQATT; CDR2 reads SNEGSKA (reference sequence). The CDR3 has 15 residues. This clonotype appeared many times.

This chain joins TRBV20-1 and TRBJ2-7; tentative D call: TRBD1 (5 bases). The TCR originated in a woman in her 30s in good health. Sequencing used blood. The CDR3 DNA follows: TGCAGTGCTAGAGGGTTGCCAGGGTCTGTTTACGAGCAGTACTTC. It codes for CSARGLPGSVYEQYF.